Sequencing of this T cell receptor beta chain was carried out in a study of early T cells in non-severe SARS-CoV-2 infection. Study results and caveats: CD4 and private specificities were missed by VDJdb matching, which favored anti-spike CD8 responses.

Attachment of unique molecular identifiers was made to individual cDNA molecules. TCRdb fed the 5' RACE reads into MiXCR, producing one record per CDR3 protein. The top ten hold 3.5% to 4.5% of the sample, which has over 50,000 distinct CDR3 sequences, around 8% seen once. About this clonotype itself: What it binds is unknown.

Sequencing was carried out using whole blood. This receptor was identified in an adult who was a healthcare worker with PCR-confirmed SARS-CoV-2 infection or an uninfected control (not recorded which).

CDR3 nucleotide sequence: TGTGCTAGTGCCCAAAGCGGGATTGAGACCCAGTACTTC. Its protein is CASAQSGIETQYF. This chain links TRBV12-5 with TRBJ2-5; TRBD2 aligns across 7 bases. This CDR3 region has 13 residues. V was pared by 7 bases and J by 5 bases, with 7 bases of the junction left unmatched. CDR1 is LGHNT and CDR2 is FRNRAP in the germline V gene.